Listed here are 26 T cell receptor beta chains from one sample, sequenced in a study of T cell responses to AZD1222 COVID-19 vaccine. Sequencing used immunoSEQ multiplex PCR; TCRdb keeps in-frame clones, though not all of them. Here the sample spans about 120,000 clones, around 90% being singletons. The sequences come from peripheral blood, collected on day 0 of AZD1222 vaccination. The receptors come from an adult in good health.

V usage is TRBV6-2 or TRBV6-3 and J usage is TRBJ1-2; a possible D gene is TRBD1 (6 bases). Trimming stripped 4 bases from V and 4 bases from J, with 10 bases between. Germline V gene lookup returns CDR1 MNHEY and CDR2 SVGEGT. There are 13 residues in the CDR3. The CDR3, as DNA: TGTGCCAGCAGTTCCAGGGGTCCCTATGGCTACACCTTC. Protein: CASSSRGPYGYTF.

The chain carries TRBV2 and TRBJ1-2; weak D call: TRBD1 (5 bases). The ends were cut back, 6 bases at V and 4 bases at J, with 9 bases in the middle. The CDR3 has 12 amino acids. The germline gives CDR1 SNHLY, CDR2 FYNNEI. In DNA, the CDR3 is TGTGCCAGCAGGACAGTCACCTATGGCTACACCTTC. Its translation: CASRTVTYGYTF.

The chain recombines TRBV14 with TRBJ1-6; weak D call: TRBD1 (6 bases). V was pared by 1 base and J by 11 bases, with 9 bases between. Per the germline V gene, CDR1 is SGHDN and CDR2 is FVKESK. The CDR3 runs to 13 residues. In DNA, the CDR3 is TGTGCCAGCAGCCAAGGTGGGACACCACCCCTCCACTTT. It encodes CASSQGGTPPLHF.

The V and J genes are TRBV3-1 (or the pseudogene TRBV3-2) and TRBJ2-5; 10 bases map to TRBD2. After removal of 3 bases from V and 6 bases from J, the junction contained 7 bases not matched to a gene. Germline assignment: CDR1 LGHDT and CDR2 YNNKEL (reference sequence). The CDR3 has 15 residues. The CDR3 nucleotides read TGTGCCAGCAGCCAGGGAGGAGCGGGAGGGAAGACCCAGTACTTC. Translating it yields CASSQGGAGGKTQYF.

This chain joins TRBV2 and TRBJ2-5, with 7 bases aligning to TRBD1. The CDR3 sequence is 11 residues long. V dropped 3 bases and J dropped 9; count of bases not matched to a gene: 1. Germline V CDR1 and CDR2: SNHLY, FYNNEI. CDR3: CASSDQGAQYF. Written as DNA, the CDR3 is TGTGCCAGCAGTGATCAGGGGGCCCAGTACTTC.

V is TRBV19 and J is TRBJ2-7; 8 nucleotides agree with TRBD1. J lost 2 bases, V lost 6 bases, and 9 bases had no gene match. Germline V lookup: CDR1 LNHDA, CDR2 SQIVND (reference sequence). This CDR3 has 15 residues. The CDR3 protein is CASSRPGQVAYEQYF. The CDR3 bases are TGTGCCAGTAGCCGGCCGGGACAGGTTGCCTACGAGCAGTACTTC.

The chain has TRBV2 and TRBJ1-3; possibly TRBD1 for D (6 bases). V shed 3 bases and J shed 4 bases, with 10 bases lying between them. CDR3 length: 14 residues. From germline, CDR1 is SNHLY and CDR2 FYNNEI. CDR3 sequence (DNA): TGTGCCAGCAGTGACCCTGGACAGGGAAACACCATATATTTT. Amino acids: CASSDPGQGNTIYF.

The chain carries TRBV28 and TRBJ2-7; D possibly corresponds to TRBD2 (5 bases). The CDR3 consists of 15 residues. Germline loops: CDR1 MDHEN, CDR2 SYDVKM. Deletions cut 5 bases from V and 0 bases from J, with 14 bases between. The CDR3 DNA follows: TGTGCCAGCAGTCCCCACTCCGGGAACTCCTACGAGCAGTACTTC. Protein product: CASSPHSGNSYEQYF. The entire variable domain, with the rest obtained from reference TRBV28 and TRBJ2-7, is as follows: DVKVTQSSRYLVKRTGEKVFLECVQDMDHENMFWYRQDPGLGLRLIYFSYDVKMKEKGDIPEGYSVSREKKERFSLILESASTNQTSMYLCASSPHSGNSYEQYFGPGTRLTVT.

This chain connects TRBV28 to TRBJ2-1; TRBD2 matches at 9 bases. The germline V gene encodes CDR1 MDHEN and CDR2 SYDVKM. The length of the CDR3 is 15 residues. V shed 2 bases and J 8 bases; nucleotides not matched to a gene: 7. The CDR3 here is CASSLIAGVRDEQFF. The CDR3 nucleotides read TGTGCCAGCAGTTTAATAGCGGGAGTTCGAGATGAGCAGTTCTTC.

V is TRBV6-5 and J is TRBJ2-7; TRBD1 matches at 10 bases. Germline loops: CDR1 MNHEY, CDR2 SVGAGI. Trimming cost V 9 bases and J 7 bases; bases outside gene matches: 12. The CDR3 is made up of 14 amino acids. The CDR3 DNA reads as TGTGCCAGTAGACCCCGGGACAGGGGATGGGAGCAGTACTTC. It is translated as CASRPRDRGWEQYF.

This chain uses TRBV5-1 with TRBJ1-1; 7 bases line up with TRBD1. CDR3 length: 14 residues. The trim removed 4 bases at V and 5 bases at J, leaving 8 bases unmatched. Germline loops: CDR1 SGHRS, CDR2 YFSETQ. The CDR3 nucleotides are TGCGCCAGCAGCCACAGGGGCGTAGAGACTGAAGCTTTCTTT. This sequence encodes CASSHRGVETEAFF.

The V and J genes are TRBV7-8 and TRBJ2-1; 9 nucleotides agree with TRBD2. Germline trimming cut 5 bases from V and 8 bases from J; bases unmatched to any gene: 13. Germline V gives CDR1 SGHVS, CDR2 FQNEAQ. This CDR3 is 16 amino acids long. CDR3 protein: CASSPETSGVMDEQFF. The CDR3 region has the DNA TGTGCCAGCAGCCCCGAGACTAGCGGAGTAATGGATGAGCAGTTCTTC.

The genes are TRBV27 and TRBJ1-4; D is unclear. The germline V gene encodes CDR1 MNHEY and CDR2 SMNVEV (reference sequence). The CDR3 spans 14 residues. Trimming removed 5 bases at V and 5 bases at J, with 12 bases between. CDR3 DNA sequence: TGTGCCAGCAGTCCTACCCGGTGGAATGAAAAACTGTTTTTT. It encodes CASSPTRWNEKLFF.

This chain connects TRBV4-2 to TRBJ2-1; D is uncertain. Trimming took 0 bases from V and 5 from J, leaving 2 bases between them. This CDR3 comprises 12 residues. Germline CDR1 reads LGHNA; CDR2 reads YNFKEQ. CDR3 sequence reads: CASSQENNEQFF. In nucleotides, the CDR3 is TGTGCCAGCAGCCAAGAGAACAATGAGCAGTTCTTC.

The V gene is TRBV5-6, the J gene TRBJ1-2, with D uncertain. V was shortened by 5 bases and J by 6 bases, with 11 bases between the two germline ends. Germline-derived CDR1 and CDR2 are SGHDT and YYEEEE. The CDR3 runs to 12 residues. The CDR3 bases are TGTGCCAGCAGTGAAGGGTATGATGGCTACACCTTC. Translation gives CASSEGYDGYTF.

This chain joins TRBV12-3 or TRBV12-4 and TRBJ1-5; TRBD1 is a possible D gene (6 bases). V gave up 8 bases and J gave up 7 bases, with 12 bases separating them. The CDR3 loop spans 12 amino acids. The CDR3 loop is CASSYRAQPQHF. The CDR3 DNA sequence: TGTGCCAGCTCCTACAGGGCCCAGCCCCAGCATTTT.

The V and J genes are TRBV3-1 (or the pseudogene TRBV3-2) and TRBJ1-6; 7 bases agree with TRBD1. The CDR3 has 12 residues. After removal of 2 bases from V and 14 bases from J, the junction contained 3 bases not matched to a gene. The V gene's germline CDR1 is LGHDT and CDR2 YNNKEL (reference sequence). CDR3 coding DNA: TGTGCCAGCAGCCAACCTGACAGGGCCCTCCACTTT. Translating it yields CASSQPDRALHF.

This clone showed up just once. The rearrangement links TRBV18 to TRBJ2-7; no clear D. Germline V gene lookup returns CDR1 KGHSH and CDR2 LQKENI. The CDR3 spans 13 residues. V gave up 3 bases and J gave up 5 bases, with 11 bases separating them. This chain's CDR3 is CASSPPSWDEQYF. The CDR3 DNA reads TGTGCCAGCTCACCTCCCTCTTGGGACGAGCAGTACTTC. The whole variable domain, remainder taken from reference TRBV18 and TRBJ2-7, is NAGVMQNPRHLVRRRGQEARLRCSPMKGHSHVYWYRQLPEEGLKFMVYLQKENIIDESGMPKERFSAEFPKEGPSILRIQQVVRGDSAAYFCASSPPSWDEQYFGPGTRLTVT.

The chain links TRBV29-1 to TRBJ1-2; D is undetermined. V dropped 5 bases and J dropped 8 bases, with 12 bases sitting between them. The V gene's germline CDR1 is SQVTM and CDR2 ANQGSEA. The CDR3 spans 11 residues. The DNA of the CDR3 is TGCAGCGTTCAGGTCTTTGAGGGCTACACCTTC. Protein sequence: CSVQVFEGYTF.

V is TRBV14 and J is TRBJ1-1; D unresolved. The CDR3 extends over 13 amino acids. V lost 4 bases and J lost 5, with 11 bases in between. Germline CDR1 SGHDN, CDR2 FVKESK. The CDR3 sequence: CASSPTLGTEAFF. In nucleotides, the CDR3 is TGTGCCAGCAGCCCCACGTTAGGGACTGAAGCTTTCTTT.

The chain employs TRBV27 and TRBJ1-6; TRBD1 matches 7 bases. The CDR3 is made up of 16 amino acids. The ends lost 2 bases at V and 9 bases at J; junction bases unmatched: 10. Germline V gives CDR1 MNHEY, CDR2 SMNVEV (reference sequence). CDR3 sequence (DNA): TGTGCCAGCAGTTTACGCCTTGAGGGGGCGATTTCACCCCTCCACTTT. Residues: CASSLRLEGAISPLHF.

In its sample, this clone was seen once. The chain couples TRBV6-5 to TRBJ2-7; D unclear. The V gene's germline CDR1 is MNHEY and CDR2 SVGAGI. The V gene lost 3 bases and the J gene lost 2 bases, with 14 bases spanning the gap. The length of the CDR3 is 15 residues. Written as DNA, the CDR3 is TGTGCCAGCAGTTATTCTTCAGACGCGACCTACGAGCAGTACTTC. Encoded protein: CASSYSSDATYEQYF.

The rearrangement links TRBV4-3 to TRBJ1-1, with D unclear. Germline V gives CDR1 LGHNA, CDR2 YSLEER. Trimming stripped 3 bases from V and 0 bases from J, with 23 bases between. CDR3 size: 19 residues. The CDR3 reads CASSHLEETTDPMNTEAFF. In DNA, the CDR3 is TGCGCCAGCAGCCATCTAGAGGAGACAACCGACCCAATGAACACTGAAGCTTTCTTT.

The chain combines TRBV4-3 with TRBJ1-5; TRBD1 matches at 8 bases. Germline trimming cut 1 base from V and 7 bases from J; bases unmatched to any gene: 3. This CDR3 spans 14 amino acids. The germline CDR1 and CDR2 sequences are LGHNA and YSLEER. CDR3 residues: CASSQADRGQPQHF. In DNA, the CDR3 is TGCGCCAGCAGCCAAGCCGACAGGGGACAGCCCCAGCATTTT.

This clone was observed once. J is TRBJ2-2 and V is TRBV24-1; a weak D match, TRBD2 (6 bases). Per germline, CDR1 KGHDR and CDR2 SFDVKD. The CDR3 is 15 residues long. The V end was cut by 4 bases, the J end by 1 base, with 9 bases between. CDR3 in amino acids: CATSDTGGNTGELFF. DNA of the CDR3: TGTGCCACCAGTGACACCGGGGGGAACACCGGGGAGCTGTTTTTT.

The rearrangement links TRBV20-1 to TRBJ1-5, with D uncertain. Trimming took 3 bases from V and 0 from J, leaving 6 bases between them. The V gene's germline CDR1 is DFQATT and CDR2 SNEGSKA (reference sequence). There are 13 residues in the CDR3. The CDR3 here is CSASRDSNQPQHF. The CDR3 nucleotides read TGCAGTGCTAGTAGAGATAGCAATCAGCCCCAGCATTTT.